Presented here are 5 T cell receptor beta chains from one specimen sequenced in a study of cytomegalovirus exposure and HLA in healthy donors. The PCR ran on 60 Vbeta and 13 Jbeta primers. Method: immunoSEQ multiplex PCR; TCRdb's copy keeps in-frame clones and lacks some. The sample holds under 250,000 clones, approximately 85% seen once. The source material was PBMCs. These TCRs come from a woman aged 50 to 60 in good health and CMV-seronegative.

This rearrangement joins TRBV28 to TRBJ2-7; D is unresolved. The CDR3 totals 16 residues. CDR1 and CDR2 from the germline V gene are MDHEN and SYDVKM. The V end was cut by 5 bases, the J end by 5 bases, with 22 bases between. CDR3: CASSHKRPALADEQYF. For the CDR3, the DNA is TGTGCCAGCAGTCACAAACGCCCGGCCTTAGCTGACGAGCAGTACTTC.

Here the CDR3 reads CASSLVPSSGSKNEQFF. CDR3 DNA sequence: TGTGCCAGCAGTTTAGTCCCGTCTAGCGGGAGCAAAAATGAGCAGTTCTTC. V and J are TRBV27 and TRBJ2-1; 10 nucleotides match TRBD2. CDR3 length: 17 residues. Per the germline V gene, CDR1 is MNHEY and CDR2 is SMNVEV (reference sequence). Trimming at V came to 2 bases and at J to 7 bases, leaving 11 bases not matched to a gene.

This chain uses TRBV4-2 with TRBJ1-2, with TRBD1 matching over 7 bases. CDR1 is LGHNA and CDR2 is YNFKEQ in the germline V gene. V dropped 1 base and J dropped 3; count of bases not matched to a gene: 11. CDR3 length: 17 amino acids. The CDR3 spells CASSQVPREGGDYGYTF. The CDR3 DNA follows: TGTGCCAGCAGCCAAGTTCCGAGGGAAGGGGGCGACTATGGCTACACCTTC.

This chain connects TRBV7-9 to TRBJ2-1; 10 nucleotides match TRBD2. This CDR3 is 15 amino acids long. From germline, CDR1 is SEHNR and CDR2 FQNEAQ (reference sequence). V lost 5 bases, J lost 7 bases, and 8 bases stayed unmatched. For the CDR3, the DNA is TGTGCCAGCAGCCTTCTAGCGGGAGACAAGAATGAGCAGTTCTTC. Amino acids: CASSLLAGDKNEQFF. Full variable domain (outside the CDR3, taken from reference TRBV7-9 and TRBJ2-1): DTGVSQNPRHKITKRGQNVTFRCDPISEHNRLYWYRQTLGQGPEFLTYFQNEAQLEKSRLLSDRFSAERPKGSFSTLEIQRTEQGDSAMYLCASSLLAGDKNEQFFGPGTRLTVL.

The gene calls are TRBV19 and TRBJ2-7; 9 nucleotides line up with TRBD1. The V segment lost 3 bases and the J segment 0 bases; nucleotides outside the gene matches: 3. Germline loops: CDR1 LNHDA, CDR2 SQIVND (reference sequence). The CDR3 loop spans 15 amino acids. CDR3 in DNA: TGTGCCAGTAGTATCGGACAGGGGAGCTCCTACGAGCAGTACTTC. This codes for CASSIGQGSSYEQYF. Full variable domain (remainder filled in from reference TRBV19 and TRBJ2-7): DGGITQSPKYLFRKEGQNVTLSCEQNLNHDAMYWYRQDPGQGLRLIYYSQIVNDFQKGDIAEGYSVSREKKESFPLTVTSAQKNPTAFYLCASSIGQGSSYEQYFGPGTRLTVT.